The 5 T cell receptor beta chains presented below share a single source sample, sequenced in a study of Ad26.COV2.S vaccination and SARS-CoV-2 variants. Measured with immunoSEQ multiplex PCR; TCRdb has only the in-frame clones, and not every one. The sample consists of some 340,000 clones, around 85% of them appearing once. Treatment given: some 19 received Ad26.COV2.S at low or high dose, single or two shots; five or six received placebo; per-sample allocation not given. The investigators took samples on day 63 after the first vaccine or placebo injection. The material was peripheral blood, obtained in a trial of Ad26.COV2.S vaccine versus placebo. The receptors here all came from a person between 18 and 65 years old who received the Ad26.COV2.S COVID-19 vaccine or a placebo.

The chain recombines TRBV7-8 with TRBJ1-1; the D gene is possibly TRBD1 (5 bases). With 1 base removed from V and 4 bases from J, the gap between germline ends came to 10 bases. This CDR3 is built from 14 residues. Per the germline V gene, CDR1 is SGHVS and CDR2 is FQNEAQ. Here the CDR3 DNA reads TGTGCCAGCAGCTTAGTGACGAGGGGCACTGAAGCTTTCTTT. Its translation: CASSLVTRGTEAFF.

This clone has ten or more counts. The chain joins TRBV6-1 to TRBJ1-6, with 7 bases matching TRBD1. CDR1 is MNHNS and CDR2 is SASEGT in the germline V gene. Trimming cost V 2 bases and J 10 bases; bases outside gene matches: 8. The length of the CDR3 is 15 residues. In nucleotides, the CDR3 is TGTGCCAGCAGTGAACCAGACAGGGTCTCATCACCCCTCCACTTT. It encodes CASSEPDRVSSPLHF.

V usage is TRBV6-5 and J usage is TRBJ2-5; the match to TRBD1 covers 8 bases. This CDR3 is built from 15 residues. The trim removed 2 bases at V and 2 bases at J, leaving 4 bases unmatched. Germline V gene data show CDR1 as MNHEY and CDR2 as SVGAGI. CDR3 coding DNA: TGTGCCAGCAGTTACACCAGGACAGGGCAAGAGACCCAGTACTTC. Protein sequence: CASSYTRTGQETQYF.

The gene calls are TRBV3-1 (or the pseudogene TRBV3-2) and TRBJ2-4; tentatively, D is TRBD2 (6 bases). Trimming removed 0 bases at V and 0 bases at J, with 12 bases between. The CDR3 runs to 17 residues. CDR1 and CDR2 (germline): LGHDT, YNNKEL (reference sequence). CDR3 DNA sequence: TGTGCCAGCAGCCAAGAACGGGGGACTCTAGCCAAAAACATTCAGTACTTC. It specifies CASSQERGTLAKNIQYF.

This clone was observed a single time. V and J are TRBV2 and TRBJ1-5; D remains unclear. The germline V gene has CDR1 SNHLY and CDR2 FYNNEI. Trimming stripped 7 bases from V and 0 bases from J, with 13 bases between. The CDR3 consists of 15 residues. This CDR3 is CASKGRITSNQPQHF. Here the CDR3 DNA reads TGTGCCAGCAAAGGGCGGATTACTAGCAATCAGCCCCAGCATTTT.